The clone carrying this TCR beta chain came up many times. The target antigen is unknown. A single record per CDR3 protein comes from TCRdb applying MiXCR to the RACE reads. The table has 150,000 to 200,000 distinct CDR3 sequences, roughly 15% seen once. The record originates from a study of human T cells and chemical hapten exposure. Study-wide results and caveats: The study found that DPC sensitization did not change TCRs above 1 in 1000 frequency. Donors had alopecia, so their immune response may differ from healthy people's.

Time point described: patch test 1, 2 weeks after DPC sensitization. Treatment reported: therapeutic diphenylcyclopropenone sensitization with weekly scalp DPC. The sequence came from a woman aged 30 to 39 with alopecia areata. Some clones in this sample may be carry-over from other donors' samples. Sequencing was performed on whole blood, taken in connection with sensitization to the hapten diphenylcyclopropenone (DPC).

The CDR3 DNA reads TGCAGCGTTGATCGGGACAGGCTCGGCTACACCTTC. Amino acids: CSVDRDRLGYTF. The gene calls are TRBV29-1 and TRBJ1-2; TRBD1 matches at 8 bases. Germline CDR1 and CDR2: SQVTM and ANQGSEA. The CDR3 loop spans 12 amino acids. J gave up 8 bases and V 3 bases, and 5 bases lay outside the gene matches.